The clone carrying this TCR beta chain showed up just once. Its specificity is unknown. Through template switching, a universal primer site was introduced, and the cDNA contained unique molecular identifiers. TCRdb reprocessed the 5' RACE reads with MiXCR, giving one entry per CDR3 protein. The sample lists 1,800,000 or so distinct CDR3 sequences, under 35% occurring once. From germline, CDR1 is SNHLY and CDR2 FYNNEI. CDR3 size: 15 residues. Trimming shortened V by 6 bases and J by 3 bases, and 18 bases separated the two germline ends. This record belongs to a study of identical twins. Whole-study results and caveats: Out-of-frame alpha sequences that twins shared showed excess low generation probability. Researchers caution that invariant MAIT and iNKT cells could partly confound zero-insertion analyses.

Sequencing was performed on cord blood. The chain links TRBV2 to TRBJ2-7; D ambiguous. This TCR came from a newborn girl in good health. CDR3 residues: CASRFRFSKDYEQYF. CDR3 sequence (DNA): TGTGCCAGCAGATTCCGATTTAGCAAGGACTACGAGCAGTACTTC.